These T cell receptor beta chains were read from a single sample in a study of T cell responses to AZD1222 COVID-19 vaccine. Profiling relied on immunoSEQ multiplex PCR, and the TCRdb table lists in-frame clones only, not all of them. The table has around 170,000 clones, under 95% seen once. The sample was peripheral blood, taken on day 0 of AZD1222 vaccination. The source of these receptors is an adult in good health. The CDR3 runs from the conserved cysteine through the conserved F or W. The D gene is left open where the match is weak. Expanded clones are given a class, and other clones once, few, many or no size at all.

>.|TRBV30|few|TRBJ2-3
TGTGCCTGGAGTGTGAAAACAGATACGCAGTATTTT
CAWSVKTDTQYF
>.|TRBV11-2|.|TRBJ2-1
TGTGCCAGCAGCTTAGATGGGCTCGTGATGAACCCGGTCATCGATGAGCAGTTCTTC
CASSLDGLVMNPVIDEQFF
>.|TRBV6-5|.|TRBJ1-1
TGTGCCAGCGCCGGGAGGATGAACACTGAAGCTTTCTTT
CASAGRMNTEAFF
>TRBD2|TRBV5-4|once|TRBJ2-7
TGTGCCAGCGCCGGCCGGGCGGGAGTGGGCTCCTACGAGCAGTACTTC
CASAGRAGVGSYEQYF
>.|TRBV29-1|.|TRBJ1-5
TGCAGCGTTGGAATGGAGGGTAGGCCCCAGCATTTT
CSVGMEGRPQHF
>.|TRBV18|.|TRBJ2-1
TGTGCCAGCTCACCTACTCGGCTAGCGACCTCCTACAATGAGCAGTTCTTC
CASSPTRLATSYNEQFF
>TRBD2|TRBV3-1/TRBV3-2|.|TRBJ2-1
TGTGCCAGCAGCCAAGTCGTCAGTAGGGGACTAGCGGGGTGGGATGAGCAGTTCTTC
CASSQVVSRGLAGWDEQFF
>.|TRBV18|.|TRBJ2-1
TGTGCCAGCTCACCACGGAGAATAAATGAGCAGTTCTTC
CASSPRRINEQFF
>TRBD2|TRBV7-2|.|TRBJ2-1
TGTGCCAGCAGCTTAGGCGGGACTACCTACAATGAGCAGTTCTTC
CASSLGGTTYNEQFF
>.|TRBV6-2/TRBV6-3|.|TRBJ1-1
TGTGCCAGCAGTTCACGGGGCGGCAGGAACACTGAAGCTTTCTTT
CASSSRGGRNTEAFF
>.|TRBV30|once|TRBJ2-7
TGTGCCTGGACCCCCTCAGAGTACGAGCAGTACTTC
CAWTPSEYEQYF
>TRBD1|TRBV11-2|.|TRBJ2-7
TGTGCCAGCAGCTTAAGGACGGACAGGGGACAGCCCTACGAGCAGTACTTC
CASSLRTDRGQPYEQYF
>TRBD2|TRBV5-4|.|TRBJ2-5
TGTGCCAGCAGCTCTAGCGGGAGAAAGGAAGAGACCCAGTACTTC
CASSSSGRKEETQYF
>TRBD2|TRBV12-5|.|TRBJ2-1
TGTGCTAGTGGTCTCGGACTAGCGGGAGGGCCCGTTGAGCAGTTCTTC
CASGLGLAGGPVEQFF
>TRBD2|TRBV5-4|once|TRBJ2-1
TGTGCCAGCAGCACGGGGACTAGCGGGAGGGCCGGGTCCTACAATGAGCAGTTCTTC
CASSTGTSGRAGSYNEQFF
>.|TRBV30|.|TRBJ1-4
TGTGCCTGGAGCGGCAAGGCAGGGTGGGGTGAAAAACTGTTTTTT
CAWSGKAGWGEKLFF
>.|TRBV19|.|TRBJ1-6
TGTGCCAGTAGTATTGTATCATCACCCCTCCACTTT
CASSIVSSPLHF
>.|TRBV12-3/TRBV12-4|.|TRBJ1-2
TGTGCCAGCAAGCGGTGGGCTAACTATGGCTACACCTTC
CASKRWANYGYTF
>TRBD2|TRBV5-4|.|TRBJ2-5
TGTGCCAGCAGCGATCCGACTAGCGGGAGGGAGACCCAGTACTTC
CASSDPTSGRETQYF
>.|TRBV11-2|.|TRBJ2-3
TGTGCCAGCAGCTCTCACGGAGGGGGCGCGGGCACAGATACGCAGTATTTT
CASSSHGGGAGTDTQYF
>TRBD2|TRBV6-2/TRBV6-3|.|TRBJ2-1
TGTGCCAGCAGTGGGACTACCGGGGGGGATGAGCAGTTCTTC
CASSGTTGGDEQFF
>.|TRBV3-1/TRBV3-2|.|TRBJ1-2
TGTGCCAGCAGCCAGAGGGGGGGCGGCTACACCTTC
CASSQRGGGYTF
>TRBD1|TRBV5-6|.|TRBJ1-2
TGTGCCAGCAGCGGAAGGGACAGGCATTCTGGCTACACCTTC
CASSGRDRHSGYTF
>.|TRBV10-3|once|TRBJ2-1
TGTGCCATCACCTCTAGCGTTCGCGATGAGCAGTTCTTC
CAITSSVRDEQFF
>.|TRBV10-3|.|TRBJ1-2
TGTGCCATCAGTGGGGGAAACTATGGCTACACCTTC
CAISGGNYGYTF
>.|TRBV7-2|.|TRBJ2-3
TGTGCCAGCAGGATCCTGGACTATACGCAGTATTTT
CASRILDYTQYF
>.|TRBV7-9|.|TRBJ2-7
TGTGCCAGCAGCTCACCGGTTCCGGGAGAAGGATACGAGCAGTACTTC
CASSSPVPGEGYEQYF
>.|TRBV11-1|.|TRBJ1-1
TGTGCCAGCAGCTTAAATCAGGGATACATGAACACTGAAGCTTTCTTT
CASSLNQGYMNTEAFF
>.|TRBV18|.|TRBJ1-1
TGTGCCAGCTCACGCATGATGACAGTGGAGACTGAAGCTTTCTTT
CASSRMMTVETEAFF
>TRBD1|TRBV18|.|TRBJ1-6
TGTGCCAGCTCTCAGACAGGGATGAATTCACCCCTCCACTTT
CASSQTGMNSPLHF
>TRBD1|TRBV7-2|.|TRBJ1-2
TGTGCCAGCACCCGAAACAGGGGGCGCGTAGGCTACACCTTC
CASTRNRGRVGYTF
>TRBD1|TRBV19|.|TRBJ1-1
TGTGCCAGTAGTATGGGACAGGGCACTGAAGCTTTCTTT
CASSMGQGTEAFF
>.|TRBV7-9|.|TRBJ1-1
TGTGCCAGCAGCTTCCCCCCCATCGACACTGAAGCTTTCTTT
CASSFPPIDTEAFF
>.|TRBV5-5|.|TRBJ1-4
TGTGCCAGCAGCTTGCGGAAACAGGCAACTAATGAAAAACTGTTTTTT
CASSLRKQATNEKLFF
>.|TRBV11-3|.|TRBJ2-1
TGTGCCAGCAGCTTAGGACTATCCAATGAGCAGTTCTTC
CASSLGLSNEQFF
>TRBD1|TRBV7-3|once|TRBJ2-1
TGTGCCAGCAGCCAAGCCAGGGGGAGCTCCTACAATGAGCAGTTCTTC
CASSQARGSSYNEQFF